These T cell receptor beta chains were read from a single sample in a study of shared clonotypes between healthy human individuals. Assay: immunoSEQ multiplex PCR; the TCRdb copy retains only in-frame clones and omits some. Of a few million clones listed, about 92% are singletons. Sequencing input: naive CD4+ T cells sorted from blood. These receptors all come from a young man in good health. Each CDR3 is given with its conserved first and last residue. Fields, in order: clone size, V gene, CDR3 protein. Size is omitted from some rows. Given values are once, few, many or a class for expanded clones.

NA TRBV5-1 CASSLGLAGLAKNIQYF
NA TRBV6-6 CASSRGTGYEQYF
NA TRBV19 CASRQGIYGYTF
NA TRBV28 CASSLRGALTDTQYF
NA TRBV6-1 CASSEVTGHSRLSSYNEQFF
NA TRBV19 CASCKLGGCTEAFF
NA TRBV6-1 CASSVGAKGTEAFF
NA TRBV4-3 CASSQDWGGVGYTF
NA TRBV19 CASSISNRGAGNQPQHF
NA TRBV19 CASSISGTVSNQPQHF
NA TRBV18 CASSTNDFYGYTF
NA TRBV5-1 CASSLGTVNTGELFF
NA TRBV7-2 CASRPPGQIGNTIYF
NA TRBV9 CASSGGTRGGQETQYF
NA TRBV25-1 CASSPLGTGGADTQYF
NA TRBV12-5 CASGSGGNQPQHF
NA TRBV5-1 CASSFADSQETQYF
NA TRBV2 CASSDWGPGGTEAFF
NA TRBV6-5 CASSYSRAFNTEAFF
once TRBV10-1 CASSEGGSYEQYF
NA TRBV5-8 CASSLADSPYEQYF
once TRBV6-1 CASTREGGQGDTIYF
NA TRBV5-1 CASSLEGQGFPNEKLFF
NA TRBV30 CAWSTAYSVYGYTF
NA TRBV6-1 CASTQGQEQYF
NA TRBV19 CASSTGQGLTDTQYF
NA TRBV10-3 CAISETWRGGRGNTIYF
NA TRBV7-9 CASSLVFGQGGTGNTIYF
NA TRBV7-9 CASSLRWREGTDTQYF
NA TRBV10-3 CAIRESRTSGNNEQFF
once TRBV6-6 CASRTTGGTSGYGYTF
NA TRBV11-2 CASSLDRGRVETQYF
NA TRBV18 CASSQSGTGELFF